These 28 T cell receptor beta chains were all obtained from the same sample, sequenced in a study of T cell changes during pregnancy in multiple sclerosis. Generated by immunoSEQ multiplex PCR, the TCRdb table keeps only in-frame clones and is missing some. The sample has roughly 110,000 clones; 92% are singletons. The specimen comprised peripheral blood, sampled in the third trimester of pregnancy. The source is a female donor with multiple sclerosis, enrolled in a pregnancy study.

This rearrangement joins TRBV6-5 to TRBJ2-1; 13 bases agree with TRBD2. This CDR3 has 16 residues. V was pared by 4 bases and J by 6 bases, with 6 bases of the junction left unmatched. CDR1 is MNHEY, CDR2 SVGAGI, per germline. CDR3 in DNA: TGTGCCAGCAGTTTGAGGACTAGCGGGAGACTCAATGAGCAGTTCTTC. Translated, it gives CASSLRTSGRLNEQFF.

The gene calls are TRBV5-1 and TRBJ1-1, with D tentatively TRBD1 (6 bases). CDR3 size: 13 residues. V lost 0 bases and J 9 bases, leaving 12 bases between the germline ends. Germline lookup yields CDR1 SGHRS and CDR2 YFSETQ. The CDR3 sequence: CASSLDSTGQAFF. The CDR3 DNA is TGCGCCAGCAGCTTGGACAGCACAGGGCAAGCTTTCTTT.

The J gene is TRBJ2-7, the V gene TRBV29-1, with 9 bases lining up with TRBD1. CDR1 SQVTM and CDR2 ANQGSEA come from the germline V gene. The trim removed 7 bases at V and 6 bases at J, leaving 10 bases unmatched. The CDR3 totals 13 residues. This chain's CDR3 is CSATGTGKVEQYF. As DNA, the CDR3 is TGCAGCGCAACCGGGACAGGGAAGGTCGAGCAGTACTTC.

The chain couples TRBV5-1 to TRBJ2-7, with a possible D match to TRBD1 (5 bases). The V gene's germline CDR1 is SGHRS and CDR2 YFSETQ. V shed 0 bases and J shed 3 bases, with 10 bases lying between them. CDR3 length: 14 residues. The CDR3 protein is CASSLVDKNYEQYF. In nucleotides, the CDR3 is TGCGCCAGCAGCTTGGTGGACAAGAACTACGAGCAGTACTTC. Combining the CDR3 with reference TRBV5-1 and TRBJ2-7 gives the whole variable domain KAGVTQTPRYLIKTRGQQVTLSCSPISGHRSVSWYQQTPGQGLQFLFEYFSETQRNKGNFPGRFSGRQFSNSRSEMNVSTLELGDSALYLCASSLVDKNYEQYFGPGTRLTVT.

The chain joins TRBV5-1 to TRBJ2-7; TRBD1 aligns across 9 bases. Germline V gene sequence: CDR1 SGHRS, CDR2 YFSETQ. The CDR3 extends over 15 amino acids. Trimming cost V 4 bases and J 12 bases; bases outside gene matches: 17. CDR3 bases: TGCGCCAGCAGCCTAGATCCGGGACAGGGACCATCATCGTACTTC. Amino acids: CASSLDPGQGPSSYF.

This clone appeared a few times. The V call is TRBV2, the J call TRBJ1-1; D is unresolved. V was pared by 7 bases and J by 4 bases, with 7 bases between. CDR1 is SNHLY and CDR2 is FYNNEI in the germline V gene. The CDR3 length is 11 residues. CDR3 region: CASIRSTEAFF. The CDR3 nucleotides read TGTGCCAGCATTAGGAGCACTGAAGCTTTCTTT.

This rearrangement joins TRBV6-5 to TRBJ2-7, with 9 nucleotides matching TRBD1. This CDR3 is built from 12 residues. V lost 6 bases to trimming and J lost 9 bases; unmatched junction nucleotides: 6. Germline CDR1 and CDR2: MNHEY and SVGAGI. In nucleotides, the CDR3 is TGTGCCAGCAGCCTAACAGGGGGCGGGCAGTACTTC. It is translated as CASSLTGGGQYF.

The genes are TRBV28 and TRBJ1-1; tentative D call: TRBD1 (5 bases). The germline V gene encodes CDR1 MDHEN and CDR2 SYDVKM. Trimming left V 8 bases short and J 6 bases short, with 19 bases between. The CDR3 runs to 14 residues. This CDR3 reads CASPPSPLQAEAFF. Written as DNA, the CDR3 is TGTGCCAGCCCCCCGTCCCCCCTACAGGCTGAAGCTTTCTTT.

The chain joins TRBV28 to TRBJ2-2, with 8 nucleotides matching TRBD2. V shed 1 base, J shed 0 bases, and the junction held 7 bases outside the gene matches. This CDR3 has 18 residues. Germline V gene sequence: CDR1 MDHEN, CDR2 SYDVKM. CDR3 DNA: TGTGCCAGCAGTTTATTGGCGGGAGGAATCGCGAACACCGGGGAGCTGTTTTTT. Translated: CASSLLAGGIANTGELFF.

The rearrangement joins TRBV18 to TRBJ1-5, with 11 bases lining up with TRBD1. The trim removed 3 bases at V and 8 bases at J, leaving 15 bases unmatched. Germline V gives CDR1 KGHSH, CDR2 LQKENI. CDR3 length equals 18 residues. The CDR3 nucleotides are TGTGCCAGCTCACCGCAGGGCTTGGGACAGGGGGGATTGAAGCCCCAGCATTTT. This codes for CASSPQGLGQGGLKPQHF.

This rearrangement joins TRBV7-2 to TRBJ1-6; TRBD1 matches 9 bases. There are 16 residues in the CDR3. Germline V lookup: CDR1 SGHTA, CDR2 FQGNSA. J lost 10 bases, V lost 5 bases, and 12 bases had no gene match. The CDR3 DNA sequence: TGTGCCAGCAGCCCCGCAAGGGGACAGGGTGGCTCACCCCTCCACTTT. Translated: CASSPARGQGGSPLHF.

DNA for the CDR3: TGTGCCTGGGGGATGGGGCTAGCGGGGGATTACAATGAGCAGTTCTTC. This codes for CAWGMGLAGDYNEQFF. The rearrangement links TRBV30 to TRBJ2-1; TRBD2 matches 10 bases. This CDR3 has 16 amino acids. The germline V gene has CDR1 GTSNPN and CDR2 SVGIG (reference sequence). V lost 5 bases and J lost 4; bases outside the gene matches: 11. Drawing the rest from reference TRBV30 and TRBJ2-1, the complete variable domain is SQTIHQWPATLVQPVGSPLSLECTVEGTSNPNLYWYRQAAGRGLQLLFYSVGIGQISSEVPQNLSASRPQDRQFILSSKKLLLSDSGFYLCAWGMGLAGDYNEQFFGPGTRLTVL.

CDR3 sequence: CASSIAGAASYNEQFF. In DNA, the CDR3 is TGTGCCAGTAGTATAGCAGGGGCGGCCTCCTACAATGAGCAGTTCTTC. The V gene is TRBV19, the J gene TRBJ2-1; tentatively, D is TRBD1 (6 bases). The CDR3 is made up of 16 amino acids. CDR1 and CDR2 (germline): LNHDA, SQIVND (reference sequence). Trimming stripped 1 base from V and 0 bases from J, with 10 bases between.

The rearrangement uses TRBV2 and TRBJ2-7; TRBD1 matches 7 bases. Germline V gene lookup returns CDR1 SNHLY and CDR2 FYNNEI. The V and J ends lost 5 bases and 4 bases, in that order; junction bases with no gene match: 8. This CDR3 is 14 amino acids long. CDR3 protein: CASSQRQGSYEQYF. CDR3 bases: TGTGCCAGCAGTCAGAGACAGGGTTCGTACGAGCAGTACTTC.

This clone has a single count. This chain connects TRBV28 to TRBJ2-1, with D perhaps matching TRBD2 (6 bases). V lost 2 bases to trimming and J lost 0 bases, with 11 bases between them. Germline CDR1 MDHEN, CDR2 SYDVKM. CDR3 length: 16 residues. The CDR3 DNA reads TGTGCCAGCAGTTTAGACGGCGGGACCTCCTACAATGAGCAGTTCTTC. Encoded protein: CASSLDGGTSYNEQFF. Variable domain in full (rest from reference TRBV28 and TRBJ2-1): DVKVTQSSRYLVKRTGEKVFLECVQDMDHENMFWYRQDPGLGLRLIYFSYDVKMKEKGDIPEGYSVSREKKERFSLILESASTNQTSMYLCASSLDGGTSYNEQFFGPGTRLTVL.

The chain combines TRBV11-2 with TRBJ2-1, with a possible D match to TRBD1 (5 bases). This CDR3 comprises 14 residues. Trimming left V 6 bases short and J 4 bases short, with 13 bases between. Germline CDR1 reads SGHAT; CDR2 reads FQNNGV. The CDR3 sequence: CASSTVRDYNEQFF. CDR3 DNA sequence: TGTGCCAGCAGTACCGTCAGGGATTACAATGAGCAGTTCTTC.

CDR3 region: CASSPGQGYEKLFF. CDR3 nucleotides: TGTGCCAGCTCACCAGGACAGGGTTATGAAAAACTGTTTTTT. The rearrangement joins TRBV18 to TRBJ1-4; TRBD1 aligns across 8 bases. Trimming cost V 2 bases and J 6 bases; bases outside gene matches: 2. Germline CDR1 and CDR2: KGHSH and LQKENI. The CDR3 has 14 amino acids.

This sequence joins TRBV5-1 and TRBJ2-2; D remains unclear. Germline V CDR1 and CDR2: SGHRS, YFSETQ. Trimming stripped 0 bases from V and 4 bases from J, with 7 bases between. The CDR3 loop spans 14 amino acids. CDR3 protein: CASSLESGTGELFF. The CDR3 nucleotides read TGCGCCAGCAGCTTGGAATCGGGCACCGGGGAGCTGTTTTTT.

V usage is TRBV6-5 and J usage is TRBJ1-2; D uncertain. Germline V gene lookup returns CDR1 MNHEY and CDR2 SVGAGI. Trimming removed 6 bases from V and 4 bases from J, with 18 bases in between. This CDR3 is 15 amino acids long. The CDR3 DNA reads TGTGCCAGCAGGCCCGACTGGGTTAAGACCTATGGCTACACCTTC. Translating it yields CASRPDWVKTYGYTF.

A single count supports this clone. The sample contains more than one DNA sequence encoding this CDR3. This chain links TRBV30 with TRBJ2-2, with 7 bases identical to TRBD1. J gave up 3 bases and V 4 bases, and 2 bases lay outside the gene matches. CDR1 GTSNPN and CDR2 SVGIG come from the germline V gene (reference sequence). The CDR3 runs to 13 residues. CDR3 sequence (DNA): TGTGCCTGGACAGACAGGGACACCGGGGAGCTGTTTTTT. Its protein is CAWTDRDTGELFF.

The V gene is TRBV6-4, the J gene TRBJ1-5; TRBD1 aligns across 10 bases. Unmatched junction bases numbered 9, after V lost 3 bases and J lost 4 bases. This CDR3 contains 17 residues. Germline V lookup: CDR1 MRHNA, CDR2 SNTAGT. The CDR3 sequence: CASSDYTDRGENQPQHF. As DNA, the CDR3 is TGTGCCAGCAGTGATTACACGGACAGGGGGGAAAATCAGCCCCAGCATTTT.

V gene TRBV5-1 combines with J gene TRBJ1-5; D unclear. CDR1 and CDR2 from the germline V gene are SGHRS and YFSETQ. The CDR3 runs to 15 residues. The V and J ends lost 1 base and 1 base respectively, with 9 bases between them. CDR3 residues: CASSLSGLSNQPQHF. The CDR3, as DNA: TGCGCCAGCAGCTTGAGCGGCTTAAGCAATCAGCCCCAGCATTTT.

V gene TRBV28 combines with J gene TRBJ2-7; 8 nucleotides align to TRBD1. J gave up 4 bases and V 2 bases, and 19 bases lay outside the gene matches. The CDR3 has 19 residues. Germline lookup yields CDR1 MDHEN and CDR2 SYDVKM. CDR3 sequence (DNA): TGTGCCAGCAGTTTAGCCCTGGACAGGGAAGTCCGTTCTTTTTACGAGCAGTACTTC. As protein: CASSLALDREVRSFYEQYF.

CDR3 nucleotide sequence: TGCGCCAGCAGCTATCGACAGGGGAACAATTCACCCCTCCACTTT. It specifies CASSYRQGNNSPLHF. The chain employs TRBV5-1 and TRBJ1-6, with TRBD1 matching 8 bases. Germline trimming cut 3 bases from V and 7 bases from J; bases unmatched to any gene: 6. This CDR3 contains 15 residues. CDR1 is SGHRS and CDR2 is YFSETQ in the germline V gene.

The rearrangement links TRBV28 to TRBJ1-5; 10 positions agree with TRBD1. V was clipped by 6 bases and J by 8 bases; unmatched bases: 4. This CDR3 has 13 amino acids. Germline CDR1 reads MDHEN; CDR2 reads SYDVKM. Here the CDR3 DNA reads TGTGCCAGCAGCAGGGACAGGGGTGAGCCCCAGCATTTT. It translates to CASSRDRGEPQHF. Full variable domain (rest looked up from reference TRBV28 and TRBJ1-5): DVKVTQSSRYLVKRTGEKVFLECVQDMDHENMFWYRQDPGLGLRLIYFSYDVKMKEKGDIPEGYSVSREKKERFSLILESASTNQTSMYLCASSRDRGEPQHFGDGTRLSIL.

This clone is a singleton in its sample. The rearrangement joins TRBV18 to TRBJ1-1, with D possibly being TRBD1 (6 bases). CDR1 KGHSH and CDR2 LQKENI come from the germline V gene. V was trimmed by 2 bases and J by 3 bases, leaving 7 bases between them. The CDR3 extends over 13 amino acids. The CDR3 sequence is CASSPEGDTEAFF. The DNA of the CDR3 is TGTGCCAGCTCACCAGAGGGGGACACTGAAGCTTTCTTT.

V gene TRBV12-5 combines with J gene TRBJ2-3; 8 bases are a match to TRBD2. Germline V CDR1 and CDR2: LGHNT, FRNRAP. V shed 1 base and J 5 bases; nucleotides not matched to a gene: 5. This CDR3 region has 15 residues. The chain's CDR3 is CASGLGAGAEDTQYF. The CDR3 DNA is TGTGCTAGTGGTTTGGGAGCGGGAGCGGAAGATACGCAGTATTTT.

The rearrangement links TRBV5-1 to TRBJ2-3; perhaps TRBD1 as D (5 bases). The germline V gene encodes CDR1 SGHRS and CDR2 YFSETQ. Trimming removed 0 bases at V and 2 bases at J, with 10 bases between. The CDR3 spans 15 residues. The CDR3 region is CASSLARTNTDTQYF. The CDR3 region has the DNA TGCGCCAGCAGCTTGGCCAGGACAAACACAGATACGCAGTATTTT. Full variable domain (outside the CDR3, taken from reference TRBV5-1 and TRBJ2-3): KAGVTQTPRYLIKTRGQQVTLSCSPISGHRSVSWYQQTPGQGLQFLFEYFSETQRNKGNFPGRFSGRQFSNSRSEMNVSTLELGDSALYLCASSLARTNTDTQYFGPGTRLTVL.